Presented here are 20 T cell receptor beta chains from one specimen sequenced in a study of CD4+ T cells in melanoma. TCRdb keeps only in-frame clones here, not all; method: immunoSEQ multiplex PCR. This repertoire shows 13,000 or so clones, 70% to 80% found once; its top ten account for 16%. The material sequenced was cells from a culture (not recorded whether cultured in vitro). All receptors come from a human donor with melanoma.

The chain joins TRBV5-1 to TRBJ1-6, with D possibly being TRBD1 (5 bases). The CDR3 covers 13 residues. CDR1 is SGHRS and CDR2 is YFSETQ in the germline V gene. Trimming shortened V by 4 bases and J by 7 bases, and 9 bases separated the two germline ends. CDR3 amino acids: CASSRAGNSPLHF. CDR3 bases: TGCGCCAGCAGCCGCGCAGGGAATTCACCCCTCCACTTT.

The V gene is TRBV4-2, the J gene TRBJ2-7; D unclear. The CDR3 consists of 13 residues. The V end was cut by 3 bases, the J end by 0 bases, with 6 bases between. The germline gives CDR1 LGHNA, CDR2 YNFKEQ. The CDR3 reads CASSHTTSYEQYF. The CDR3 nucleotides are TGTGCCAGCAGCCACACCACCTCCTACGAGCAGTACTTC.

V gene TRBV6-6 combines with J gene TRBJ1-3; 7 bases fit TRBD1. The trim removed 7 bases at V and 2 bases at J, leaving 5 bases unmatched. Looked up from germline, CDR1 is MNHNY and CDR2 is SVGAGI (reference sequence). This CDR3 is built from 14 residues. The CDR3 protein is CASIKGATGNTIYF. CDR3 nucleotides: TGTGCCAGCATCAAGGGGGCAACTGGAAACACCATATATTTT.

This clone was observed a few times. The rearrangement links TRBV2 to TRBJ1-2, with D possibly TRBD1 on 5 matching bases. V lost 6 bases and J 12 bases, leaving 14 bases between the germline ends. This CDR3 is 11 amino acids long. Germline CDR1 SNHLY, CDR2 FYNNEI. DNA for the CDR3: TGTGCCAGCAGCTCCTATCAGGGAGACACCTTC. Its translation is CASSSYQGDTF.

CDR3 sequence reads: CASTDGAKGNTEAFF. In nucleotides, the CDR3 is TGTGCCAGCACCGACGGGGCAAAGGGGAACACTGAAGCTTTCTTT. The rearrangement joins TRBV6-5 to TRBJ1-1, with a tentative D call TRBD1 (5 bases). Trimming took off 7 bases at V and 1 base at J, with 16 bases between the two ends. Germline assignment: CDR1 MNHEY and CDR2 SVGAGI. The CDR3 loop spans 15 amino acids.

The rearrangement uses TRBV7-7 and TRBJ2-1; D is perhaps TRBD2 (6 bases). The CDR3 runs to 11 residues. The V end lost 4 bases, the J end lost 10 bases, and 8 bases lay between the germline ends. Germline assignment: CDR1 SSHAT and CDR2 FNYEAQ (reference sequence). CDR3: CASSSGGEQFF. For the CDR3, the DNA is TGTGCCAGCAGCTCTGGGGGGGAGCAGTTCTTC.

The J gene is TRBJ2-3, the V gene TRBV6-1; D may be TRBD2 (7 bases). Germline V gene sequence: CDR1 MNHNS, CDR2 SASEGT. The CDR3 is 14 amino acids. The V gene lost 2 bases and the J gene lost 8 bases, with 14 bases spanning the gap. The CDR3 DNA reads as TGTGCCAGCAGTGAACTAGCGAGGGGGGGTACGCAGTATTTT. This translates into CASSELARGGTQYF.

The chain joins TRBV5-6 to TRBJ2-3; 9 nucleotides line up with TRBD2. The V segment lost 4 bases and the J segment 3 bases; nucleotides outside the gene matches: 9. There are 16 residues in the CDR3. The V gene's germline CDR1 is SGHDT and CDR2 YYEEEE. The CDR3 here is CASSPPGAGGTDTQYF. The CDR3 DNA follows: TGTGCCAGCAGCCCTCCCGGGGCGGGGGGGACAGATACGCAGTATTTT.

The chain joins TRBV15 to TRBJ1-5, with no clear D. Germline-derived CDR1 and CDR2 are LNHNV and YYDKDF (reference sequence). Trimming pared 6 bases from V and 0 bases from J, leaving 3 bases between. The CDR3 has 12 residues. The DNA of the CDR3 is TGTGCCACCAGTCCTAGCAATCAGCCCCAGCATTTT. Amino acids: CATSPSNQPQHF.

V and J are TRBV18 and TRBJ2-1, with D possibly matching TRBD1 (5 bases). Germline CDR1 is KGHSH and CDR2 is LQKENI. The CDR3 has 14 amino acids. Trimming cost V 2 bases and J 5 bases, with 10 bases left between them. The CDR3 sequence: CASSPGIRDNEQFF. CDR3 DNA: TGTGCCAGCTCACCAGGGATCAGGGACAATGAGCAGTTCTTC.

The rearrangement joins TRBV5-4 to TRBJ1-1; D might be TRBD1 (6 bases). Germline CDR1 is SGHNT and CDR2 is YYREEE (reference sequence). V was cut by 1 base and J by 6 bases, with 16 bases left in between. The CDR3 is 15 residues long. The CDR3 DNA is TGTGCCAGCAGCTTGTATGGGGGGCGCCAGGCTGAAGCTTTCTTT. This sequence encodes CASSLYGGRQAEAFF.

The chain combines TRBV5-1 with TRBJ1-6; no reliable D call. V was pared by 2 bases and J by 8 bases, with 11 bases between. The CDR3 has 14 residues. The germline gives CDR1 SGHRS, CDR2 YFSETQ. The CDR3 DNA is TGCGCCAGCAGCTTCTCAGGAACCCATTCACCCCTCCACTTT. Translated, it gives CASSFSGTHSPLHF.

CDR3 loop: CASRSSDRGRSNEQFF. As DNA, the CDR3 is TGTGCCAGCAGGTCTAGTGACAGGGGGCGGTCAAATGAGCAGTTCTTC. The chain joins TRBV6-6 to TRBJ2-1; 10 bases line up with TRBD1. The CDR3 has 16 residues. Trimming removed 6 bases from V and 7 bases from J; junction bases left unmatched: 12. The germline gives CDR1 MNHNY, CDR2 SVGAGI (reference sequence).

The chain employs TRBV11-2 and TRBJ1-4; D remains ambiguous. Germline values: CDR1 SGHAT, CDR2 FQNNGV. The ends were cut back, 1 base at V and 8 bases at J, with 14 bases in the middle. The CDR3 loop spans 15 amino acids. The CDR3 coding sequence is TGTGCCAGCAGCTTAGGGTTGGGATCGGGGGAAAAACTGTTTTTT. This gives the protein CASSLGLGSGEKLFF.

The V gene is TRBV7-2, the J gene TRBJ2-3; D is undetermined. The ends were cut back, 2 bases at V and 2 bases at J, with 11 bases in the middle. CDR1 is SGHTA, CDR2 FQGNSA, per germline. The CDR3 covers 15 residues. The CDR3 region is CASSLSPPHTDTQYF. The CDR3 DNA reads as TGTGCCAGCAGCTTAAGCCCTCCCCACACAGATACGCAGTATTTT.

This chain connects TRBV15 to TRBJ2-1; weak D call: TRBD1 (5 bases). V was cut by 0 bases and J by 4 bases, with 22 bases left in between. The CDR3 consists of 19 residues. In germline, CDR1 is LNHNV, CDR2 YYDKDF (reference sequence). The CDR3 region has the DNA TGTGCCACCAGCAGAGACTCCTCAAATGGGGCCCAACGATACAATGAGCAGTTCTTC. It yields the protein CATSRDSSNGAQRYNEQFF.

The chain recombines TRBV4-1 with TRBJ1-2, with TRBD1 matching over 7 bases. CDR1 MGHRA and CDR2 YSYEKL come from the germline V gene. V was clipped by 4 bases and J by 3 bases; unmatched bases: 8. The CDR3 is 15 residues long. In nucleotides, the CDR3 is TGCGCCAGCAGCCTTGGTCCAGGGGGGGACTATGGCTACACCTTC. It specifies CASSLGPGGDYGYTF.

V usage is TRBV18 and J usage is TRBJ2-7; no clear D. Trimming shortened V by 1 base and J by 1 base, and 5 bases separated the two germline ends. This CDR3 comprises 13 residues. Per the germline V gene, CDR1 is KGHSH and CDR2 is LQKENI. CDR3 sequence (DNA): TGTGCCAGCTCACCACAGGGATCCTACGAGCAGTACTTC. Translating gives CASSPQGSYEQYF.

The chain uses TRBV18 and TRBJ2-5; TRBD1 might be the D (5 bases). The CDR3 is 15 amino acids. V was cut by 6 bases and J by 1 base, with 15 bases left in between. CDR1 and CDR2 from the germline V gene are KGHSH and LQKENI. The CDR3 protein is CASSPRQGGQETQYF. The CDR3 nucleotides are TGTGCCAGCTCTCCCCGGCAGGGTGGCCAAGAGACCCAGTACTTC.

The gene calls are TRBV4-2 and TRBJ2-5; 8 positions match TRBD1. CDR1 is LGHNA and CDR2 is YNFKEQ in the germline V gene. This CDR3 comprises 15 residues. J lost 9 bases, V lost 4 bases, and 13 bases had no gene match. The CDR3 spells CASSRGTGQGWAQYF. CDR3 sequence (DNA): TGTGCCAGCAGCCGCGGGACAGGTCAGGGTTGGGCCCAGTACTTC.